Listed below are T cell receptor beta chains from one sample, sequenced in a study of PD-L1 blockade in urothelial cancer. Profiled with immunoSEQ multiplex PCR; TCRdb holds only in-frame clones, not every one. The data show roughly 84,000 clones, 82% seen once. Sequencing was performed on PBMCs, taken around atezolizumab (anti-PD-L1) treatment. The source of these receptors is a man between 70 and 80 years old with urothelial cancer. The CDR3 runs from the conserved cysteine through the conserved F or W. The D gene is left open where the match is weak. Some rows mark clone size as missing; the rest say once, few, many or name a class of expanded clone.

>.|TRBV10-3|TRBJ2-7|TRBD1
TGTGCCATCAGTGAGTCCCCTAGACAGGGGGAATCCTACGAGCAGTACTTC
CAISESPRQGESYEQYF
>.|TRBV6-1|TRBJ1-2|.
TGTGCCAGCAGTGAAGAACAGGGTTTATCGATGAAGTTC
CASSEEQGLSMKF
>.|TRBV7-6|TRBJ1-3|.
TGTGCCAGCAGCCGCGGGCCCCAAGCAGGAAACACCATATATTTT
CASSRGPQAGNTIYF
>.|TRBV7-6|TRBJ2-5|.
TGTGCCAGCAGCTCGGGGGAAGGCGGGCAAGAGACCCAGTACTTC
CASSSGEGGQETQYF
>.|TRBV10-3|TRBJ2-7|TRBD2
TGTGCCATCAGTGACGGACTAGCGGTTTCCTACGAGCAGTACTTC
CAISDGLAVSYEQYF
>.|TRBV29-1|TRBJ2-4|TRBD1
TGCAGCGTCCGTAGACAGGGGAACATTCAGTACTTC
CSVRRQGNIQYF
>.|TRBV7-8|TRBJ2-2|.
TGTGCCAGCAGCCCCTTTCGCACCGGGGAGCTGTTTTTT
CASSPFRTGELFF
>once|TRBV19|TRBJ2-3|.
TGTGCCAGTAGTATGCGCTCTCCAGATACGCAGTATTTT
CASSMRSPDTQYF
>.|TRBV27|TRBJ2-3|TRBD1
TGTGCCTCAGCCCGCAGCGGGACAGGGGCCCATATGACAGATACGCAGTATTTT
CASARSGTGAHMTDTQYF
>.|TRBV12-5|TRBJ2-3|TRBD2
TGTGCTAGTGGTTCTGGGACTAGCGGGGGTAACTCTAGCACAGATACGCAGTATTTT
CASGSGTSGGNSSTDTQYF
>.|TRBV4-1|TRBJ1-5|.
TGCGCCAGCAGCCAAGAGAGGGTAGGTCAGCCCCAGCATTTT
CASSQERVGQPQHF
>.|TRBV7-8|TRBJ2-7|.
TGTGCCAGCAGCATTCCCGGGACTTCTTGGGGCTACGAGCAGTACTTC
CASSIPGTSWGYEQYF
>.|TRBV10-3|TRBJ1-1|.
TGTGCCATCAGTGGGGGACAGAACACTGAAGCTTTCTTT
CAISGGQNTEAFF
>.|TRBV29-1|TRBJ1-1|TRBD1
TGCAGCGTGGAGGGACAGCTGAACACTGAAGCTTTCTTT
CSVEGQLNTEAFF
>.|TRBV4-3|TRBJ2-7|TRBD2
TGCGCCAGCAGCCGGAGAGACTTACTAGCGGGAGGCTCCTACGAGCAGTACTTC
CASSRRDLLAGGSYEQYF
>.|TRBV6-9|TRBJ1-1|.
TGTGCCAGCAGTTATAGGACTGTGGGCCAAGGCGTGAACACTGAAGCTTTCTTT
CASSYRTVGQGVNTEAFF
>.|TRBV5-1|TRBJ1-3|.
TGCGCCAGCAGTACAGGGATTAAGGCTGGAAACACCATATATTTT
CASSTGIKAGNTIYF
>.|TRBV29-1|TRBJ1-2|.
TGCAGCGCCCGTATGGGGGGGGGCTATGGCTACACCTTC
CSARMGGGYGYTF
>.|TRBV6-6|TRBJ1-2|TRBD1
TGTGCCAGCAGTCAGGGACAGGGGGCATATGGCTACACCTTC
CASSQGQGAYGYTF
>.|TRBV12-5|TRBJ2-7|.
TGTGCTAGTGGCTTAGGGGCGCTGGGAGAGCAGTACTTC
CASGLGALGEQYF
>.|TRBV4-1|TRBJ2-2|.
TGCGCCAGCAGCCCCCGAGTCGGGGAGCTGTTTTTT
CASSPRVGELFF
>.|TRBV7-8|TRBJ2-1|TRBD1
TGTGCCAGCAGCTTAGGCAGGGGGCACGATGAGCAGTTCTTC
CASSLGRGHDEQFF
>.|TRBV19|TRBJ2-7|.
TGTGCCAGTAGTGGACTGTCCTACGAGCAGTACTTC
CASSGLSYEQYF
>.|TRBV11-1|TRBJ2-7|.
TGTGCCAGCAGCTTAGCGACACTTTCCTACGAGCAGTACTTC
CASSLATLSYEQYF
>.|TRBV29-1|TRBJ2-7|TRBD1
TGCAGCGTTGTCCCTTCGACAGGGCGAACATACGAGCAGTACTTC
CSVVPSTGRTYEQYF
>.|TRBV5-1|TRBJ2-2|.
TGCGCCAGCAGCGTGGACACCTTGAACACCGGGGAGCTGTTTTTT
CASSVDTLNTGELFF
>once|TRBV19|TRBJ1-2|.
TGTGCCAGTAGCCCGACAGTTCCTCTCTATGGCTACACCTTC
CASSPTVPLYGYTF
>.|TRBV4-2|TRBJ2-1|TRBD2
TGTGCCAGCAGCCAAGGAAACATAGCGGGGGAGTACAATGAGCAGTTCTTC
CASSQGNIAGEYNEQFF
>.|TRBV11-3|TRBJ2-3|.
TGTGCCAGCAGCTTAGAAATGCGGAGCAACACAGATACGCAGTATTTT
CASSLEMRSNTDTQYF
>.|TRBV7-2|TRBJ2-7|TRBD2
TGTGCCAGCAGCTCGACTAGCGGGGGTTACGAGCAGTACTTC
CASSSTSGGYEQYF
>.|TRBV4-3|TRBJ2-3|TRBD2
TGCGCCAGCAGCCAAGTCCCTACCCTAGCGGGAGGCAGCACAGATACGCAGTATTTT
CASSQVPTLAGGSTDTQYF
>.|TRBV7-7|TRBJ2-3|.
TGTGCCAGCAGCTTAGAGAGCAGGGATACGCAGTATTTT
CASSLESRDTQYF
>.|TRBV6-5|TRBJ2-7|TRBD2
TGTGCCAGCAGCCTCGGCGGGAGGACCGAGCAGTACTTC
CASSLGGRTEQYF
>.|TRBV19|TRBJ2-1|.
TGTGCCAGCGGAGTCCCCTACAATGAGCAGTTCTTC
CASGVPYNEQFF
>.|TRBV13|TRBJ2-3|.
TGTGCCAGCAGCTTCGAGAGCACAGATACGCAGTATTTT
CASSFESTDTQYF
>once|TRBV6-5|TRBJ1-3|.
TGTGCCAGCAGTTACTCTAGCAACTCTGGAAACACCATATATTTT
CASSYSSNSGNTIYF
>.|TRBV18|TRBJ2-1|TRBD2
TGTGCCAGCTCCAGCGGGGGAACTAGCGGTTCCATGAGGACATGGGAGCAGTTCTTC
CASSSGGTSGSMRTWEQFF
>.|TRBV6-1|TRBJ1-4|.
TGTGCCAGCAGTGAAGCTTCGGAGCAGGGAAAACTGTTTTTT
CASSEASEQGKLFF
>.|TRBV6-1|TRBJ2-1|TRBD1
TGTGCCAGCAGGGTCACAGGGGGCACTGAGCAGTTCTTC
CASRVTGGTEQFF
>.|TRBV29-1|TRBJ2-1|TRBD2
TGCAGCGTCCGGGCTGGCGGGGGGGCGAGCTACAATGAGCAGTTCTTC
CSVRAGGGASYNEQFF
>.|TRBV5-4|TRBJ1-5|TRBD1
TGTGCCAGCAGCCTAGGGGGCCTTCAGCCCCAGCATTTT
CASSLGGLQPQHF
>few|TRBV7-9|TRBJ2-1|.
TGTGCCAGCAGCTTACCGACAGGATTCAATGAGCAGTTCTTC
CASSLPTGFNEQFF
>.|TRBV19|TRBJ2-4|TRBD1
TGTGCCAGTAGCCCCCCGGGACAGCCTCTTTACTTC
CASSPPGQPLYF
>.|TRBV7-6|TRBJ2-3|TRBD2
TGTGCCAGCAGCTTAGACGAGGCGGGAGGGCTCACAGATACGCAGTATTTT
CASSLDEAGGLTDTQYF
>.|TRBV7-9|TRBJ2-1|.
TGTGCCAGCAGCTTAGCGGGACTTCATGAGCAGTTCTTC
CASSLAGLHEQFF
>.|TRBV6-5|TRBJ2-5|TRBD2
TGTGCCAGCAGTTACTCGGGGACTAGCGTGGGGGAGACCCAGTACTTC
CASSYSGTSVGETQYF
>once|TRBV4-2|TRBJ2-2|TRBD2
TGTGCCAGCAGCCCGGGGTATACTAGCGAGAACACCGGGGAGCTGTTTTTT
CASSPGYTSENTGELFF
>.|TRBV7-3|TRBJ2-1|TRBD2
TGTGCCAGCAGCCGTATTGGGGGGGTCAATGAGCAGTTCTTC
CASSRIGGVNEQFF
>.|TRBV5-8|TRBJ1-4|TRBD1
TGTGCCAGCAGCCCCACGAGGGAGAGACAGGGAGTCTACGAAAAACTGTTTTTT
CASSPTRERQGVYEKLFF
>once|TRBV7-8|TRBJ1-2|.
TGTGCCAGCAGCTTCCAGGGGAACTATGGCTACACCTTC
CASSFQGNYGYTF
>.|TRBV27|TRBJ1-1|.
TGTGCCAGCAGTTTATCGTACATTACCAACACTGAAGCTTTCTTT
CASSLSYITNTEAFF
>.|TRBV14|TRBJ2-7|TRBD2
TGTGCCAGCAGCCCCTCGGGAGGGAGGAACGAGCAGTACTTC
CASSPSGGRNEQYF
>.|TRBV27|TRBJ2-5|.
TGTGCCAGCAGTTCCACTCCCTCAAGGCGGGAGACCCAGTACTTC
CASSSTPSRRETQYF
>few|TRBV4-2|TRBJ2-7|.
TGTGCCAGCAGCCGGAGGGGGGGGACCTACGAGCAGTACTTC
CASSRRGGTYEQYF
>few|TRBV5-6|TRBJ1-2|TRBD1
TGTGCCAGCCACCGACAGGGACTCGGCTACACCTTC
CASHRQGLGYTF
>.|TRBV18|TRBJ1-1|.
TGTGCCAGCTCACCACAGGTGGACTACACTGAAGCTTTCTTT
CASSPQVDYTEAFF
>.|TRBV6-4|TRBJ2-3|TRBD2
TGTGCCAGCAGTTTCCTCGCGGGGGGGGCAGATACGCAGTATTTT
CASSFLAGGADTQYF